The 10 T cell receptor beta chains below come from one sample, sequenced in a study of blood T cell repertoires in COVID-19. The data were produced by immunoSEQ multiplex PCR, yet TCRdb's version contains in-frame clones alone and is incomplete. The table has 65,000 to 80,000 clones, about nine tenths seen once; the top ten hold around 7.9%. Sequences were obtained from peripheral blood. The receptors here all came from a man aged 50-60 years with active COVID-19.

The chain is built from TRBV19 and TRBJ2-1; no clear D. CDR1 is LNHDA and CDR2 is SQIVND in the germline V gene (reference sequence). The CDR3 covers 11 residues. Trimming stripped 5 bases from V and 5 bases from J, with 4 bases between. The CDR3, as DNA: TGTGCCAGTAGTCTTAACAATGAGCAGTTCTTC. This codes for CASSLNNEQFF.

V and J are TRBV30 and TRBJ1-1, with D perhaps matching TRBD1 (6 bases). This CDR3 is built from 16 residues. The germline CDR1 and CDR2 sequences are GTSNPN and SVGIG (reference sequence). Deletions cut 3 bases from V and 5 bases from J, with 22 bases between. For the CDR3, the DNA is TGTGCCTGGAGATTACCTGGGGCAGGGACAAGTACTGAAGCTTTCTTT. Its translation is CAWRLPGAGTSTEAFF.

The V and J genes are TRBV19 and TRBJ1-4; the match to TRBD1 covers 7 bases. CDR3 length equals 15 residues. From germline, CDR1 is LNHDA and CDR2 SQIVND (reference sequence). V was clipped by 7 bases and J by 2 bases; unmatched bases: 7. The CDR3 loop is CASIDRVATNEKLFF. The CDR3, as DNA: TGTGCCAGTATCGACAGGGTGGCGACTAATGAAAAACTGTTTTTT. Full variable domain (missing parts from reference TRBV19 and TRBJ1-4): DGGITQSPKYLFRKEGQNVTLSCEQNLNHDAMYWYRQDPGQGLRLIYYSQIVNDFQKGDIAEGYSVSREKKESFPLTVTSAQKNPTAFYLCASIDRVATNEKLFFGSGTQLSVL.

The chain uses TRBV6-5 and TRBJ2-1, with TRBD2 as a possible D gene (5 bases). The ends were cut back, 6 bases at V and 7 bases at J, with 19 bases in the middle. Germline-derived CDR1 and CDR2 are MNHEY and SVGAGI. The length of the CDR3 is 15 residues. CDR3 residues: CASSERWRTSNEQFF. CDR3 coding DNA: TGTGCCAGCAGCGAGCGGTGGCGGACCTCTAATGAGCAGTTCTTC.

V and J are TRBV5-6 and TRBJ2-7; TRBD1 aligns across 9 bases. The CDR3 is 15 residues long. Per the germline V gene, CDR1 is SGHDT and CDR2 is YYEEEE. The V and J ends lost 2 bases and 4 bases, in that order; junction bases with no gene match: 7. CDR3 in DNA: TGTGCCAGCAGCTTTACAGGGGGCGCCCGGTACGAGCAGTACTTC. Amino acids: CASSFTGGARYEQYF.

The chain couples TRBV28 to TRBJ2-1; D is uncertain. V dropped 5 bases and J dropped 7 bases, with 18 bases sitting between them. Germline CDR1 reads MDHEN; CDR2 reads SYDVKM. This CDR3 is 15 amino acids long. The CDR3 protein is CASSPIGSDGNEQFF. The DNA of the CDR3 is TGTGCCAGCAGTCCCATCGGAAGCGATGGTAATGAGCAGTTCTTC.

This clone was detected only once. V is TRBV7-2 and J is TRBJ2-1, with a possible D match to TRBD1 (6 bases). Trimming cost V 1 base and J 8 bases, with 12 bases left between them. From germline, CDR1 is SGHTA and CDR2 FQGNSA. This CDR3 is built from 14 residues. CDR3 residues: CASSLVLGGDEQFF. CDR3 sequence (DNA): TGTGCCAGCAGCTTAGTATTAGGGGGTGATGAGCAGTTCTTC.

The DNA of the CDR3 is TGTGCCAGCAGCTTAATGGGCGGGAGCACAGATACGCAGTATTTT. Protein sequence: CASSLMGGSTDTQYF. The chain links TRBV7-3 to TRBJ2-3; maybe TRBD2 (5 bases). This CDR3 is built from 15 residues. V was clipped by 1 base and J by 0 bases, with 8 bases between them. Looked up from germline, CDR1 is SGHTA and CDR2 is FQGTGA.

This clone was recorded a few times. This chain joins TRBV7-2 and TRBJ1-1, with 8 bases lining up with TRBD1. After removal of 5 bases from V and 1 base from J, the junction contained 9 bases not matched to a gene. The CDR3 runs 16 residues. Germline V gene data show CDR1 as SGHTA and CDR2 as FQGNSA. CDR3 sequence reads: CASSPPRTGTNTEAFF. DNA for the CDR3: TGTGCCAGCAGCCCCCCCCGGACAGGGACGAACACTGAAGCTTTCTTT.

The chain uses TRBV7-2 and TRBJ1-1; D is perhaps TRBD1 (5 bases). This CDR3 comprises 14 residues. Germline lookup yields CDR1 SGHTA and CDR2 FQGNSA. V lost 5 bases to trimming and J lost 6 bases, with 16 bases between them. CDR3 amino acids: CASSPTMGGAEAFF. As DNA, the CDR3 is TGTGCCAGCAGCCCTACAATGGGGGGTGCTGAAGCTTTCTTT.